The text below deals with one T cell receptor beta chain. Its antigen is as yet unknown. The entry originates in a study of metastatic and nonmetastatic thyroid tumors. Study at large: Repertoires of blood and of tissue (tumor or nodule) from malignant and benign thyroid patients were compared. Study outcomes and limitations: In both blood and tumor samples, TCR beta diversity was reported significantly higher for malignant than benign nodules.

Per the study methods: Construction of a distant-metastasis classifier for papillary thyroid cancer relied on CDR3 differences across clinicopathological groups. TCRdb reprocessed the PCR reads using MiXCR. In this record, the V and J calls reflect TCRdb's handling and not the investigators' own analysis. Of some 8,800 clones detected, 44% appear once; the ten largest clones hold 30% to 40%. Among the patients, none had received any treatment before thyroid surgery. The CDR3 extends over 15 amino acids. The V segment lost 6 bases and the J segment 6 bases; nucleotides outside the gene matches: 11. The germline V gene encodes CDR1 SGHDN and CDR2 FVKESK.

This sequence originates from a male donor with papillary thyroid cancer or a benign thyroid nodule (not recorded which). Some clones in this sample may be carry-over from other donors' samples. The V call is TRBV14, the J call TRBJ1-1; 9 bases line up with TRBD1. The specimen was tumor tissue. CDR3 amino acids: CASSSRDREVAEAFF. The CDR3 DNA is TGTGCCAGCAGTTCGAGGGACAGGGAAGTGGCTGAAGCTTTCTTT.